This TCR beta chain appears in the sequencing data of a study of blood T cell repertoires in COVID-19. Looking at the study overall: PBMCs, B-cell-depleted T cells, or T cells were the source of the cDNA or gDNA that made up the material.

Seattle researchers signed up patients amid active infection and tracked them longitudinally. In the authors' workflow: Quantification of nucleated cells was approximated via reference gene primer amplification. Using immunoSEQ multiplex PCR, the repertoire was profiled, and TCRdb retains in-frame clones only, with some absent. The D gene and trimming were derived from the DNA, and the V and J assignments and clone size from that table. The sample gives 250,000 to 300,000 clones, approximately 90% of which show up once; 2.2% is in the top ten. Germline V lookup: CDR1 MGHDK, CDR2 SYGVNS. Trimming cost V 1 base and J 0 bases, with 10 bases left between them. This CDR3 has 16 residues.

The TCR sequence derives from a young woman with COVID-19, enrolled during active disease. The chain employs TRBV25-1 and TRBJ2-1; TRBD1 is a possible D gene (6 bases). Sequenced: peripheral blood. CDR3 DNA sequence: TGTGCCAGCAGTGAATTAGGGGACACCTCCTACAATGAGCAGTTCTTC. This translates into CASSELGDTSYNEQFF. Using reference TRBV25-1 and TRBJ2-1 for the parts outside the CDR3, the full variable domain is EADIYQTPRYLVIGTGKKITLECSQTMGHDKMYWYQQDPGMELHLIHYSYGVNSTEKGDLSSESTVSRIRTEHFPLTLESARPSHTSQYLCASSELGDTSYNEQFFGPGTRLTVL.